The source of this T cell receptor (beta chain) is a study of blood T cells in healthy people across ages. Study outcomes and limitations: Calculation of diversity from one million T cells yielded estimates considered to be underestimates.

Individuals who donated were healthy Caucasians from Russia aged about 6 to 100. The use of a sample-barcoded 5' primer and a J-beta primer mix characterized a second PCR of about 6 to 11 cycles. TCRdb re-derived calls from the 5' RACE reads in MiXCR, one entry per CDR3 protein. The sample shows fewer than 1,200,000 distinct CDR3 sequences, almost 25% of them seen only once. This clonotype occurred a few times. No antigen is known for it. The same sample was also used in a study of T cells of mothers and their children. That report adds: During the second PCR, the M1S primer introduced sample barcodes along with 2-4 random nucleotides.

The sequence was obtained from a girl aged 2-10 years in good health. The sequencing input was blood.

In DNA form, the CDR3 reads TGCGCCAGTTATAGGGAGAACACTGAAGCTTTCTTT. It yields the protein CASYRENTEAFF. The chain joins TRBV5-1 to TRBJ1-1; D ambiguous. Deletions cut 8 bases from V and 1 base from J, with 9 bases between. Per germline, CDR1 SGHRS and CDR2 YFSETQ. The CDR3 runs 12 residues.